This T cell receptor (beta chain) is from a study of OX40 agonist ivuxolimab in advanced cancers. Regarding the study in general: Ivuxolimab, which targeted the costimulatory receptor OX40 (CD134), was an agonistic, fully human IgG2 monoclonal antibody. Patients were allowed to have had prior anti-PD-1, anti-PD-L1 or anti-CTLA-4 therapy, and around 37% of the dose-escalation patients had previously received checkpoint inhibitors. Peripheral TCRbeta sequencing was intended to test whether TCR sequence diversity was altered and clonal T-cell expansion was caused by ivuxolimab. Intravenous ivuxolimab was administered to patients every 2 weeks at six dose levels: 0.01, 0.1, 0.3, 1.5, 3 and 10 mg/kg. Of the roughly 50 dose-escalation patients, hepatocellular carcinoma was present in about 20, melanoma in around 15, renal cell carcinoma in 9 and head and neck cancer in 9. In the dose-escalation cohort, 70% to 85% of patients were male, and the mean age was 60 years with a range of 23 to 79. Three dose-escalation patients achieved partial responses, one with hepatocellular carcinoma and two with cutaneous melanoma. The paper covers the monotherapy dose-escalation part of the phase I ivuxolimab trial, which included N = 52 patients. On the study overall, not on this receptor specifically: At doses of 0.1 to 3.0 mg/kg, clonal expansion of both CD4+ and CD8+ blood T cells was observed from baseline to week 6. Antigen specificity was not determined for the clonally expanded peripheral T cells. Low levels of normalized T-cell clonal expansion were also seen in some nonresponding patients. Partial responders in the 0.1-3.0 mg/kg groups had among the lowest normalized peripheral clonal expansion, especially among CD8+ T cells. After ivuxolimab, expanded clones were on average more numerous among CD8+ T cells than among CD4+ T cells.

To sequence the TCRbeta CDR3 region, genomic DNA was isolated from the sorted cells. TCRbeta CDR3 regions were sequenced using the immunoSEQ Assay. The table comes from immuneACCESS by way of TCRdb, which keeps in-frame sequences with V and J called. Part of the clones is missing from these tables; in studies checked, under half for an unresolved V gene and the rest for unknown reasons. The sample table holds fewer than 50,000 clones, of which about 90% were seen once. Approximately 0.6% of the sample is taken by the ten largest. This clone appeared a few times. Its target antigen remains unknown. Base qualities are missing; no much larger clone stands one base away. CDR1 and CDR2 are drawn from the germline V gene: ENHRY, SYGVKD. The CDR3 contains 16 residues, cysteine and phenylalanine counted. CDR3 DNA only is kept here, 48 bases in frame from base 1. The junction shows trimming of 0 bases on V and 1 base on J, plus 12 bases between the germline ends.

Patients with autoimmune disease history or receiving systemic immunosuppression were excluded from the trial. Peripheral blood for TCR sequencing was drawn from every dose cohort at baseline, at cycle 4 day 1 and at cycle 7 day 1. The samples were taken from a phase I, first-in-human, multicenter, open-label dose-escalation trial of ivuxolimab. Adults with locally advanced or metastatic head and neck squamous cell, hepatocellular, melanoma or renal cell carcinoma were enrolled in the trial. Before TCR sequencing, CD4+ and CD8+ T cells were separately sorted from peripheral blood. Sequenced here: CD4+ or CD8+ T cells sorted from blood, sampled in a trial of the OX40 agonist ivuxolimab. The sequence was obtained from an adult with an advanced solid tumor such as melanoma, head and neck, liver or kidney cancer. This receptor chain uses TRBV10-3 and TRBJ2-5; the D segment is perhaps TRBD1 or TRBD2, each sharing 5 matched bases. CDR3 sequence: CAISESGDGGQETQYF. The nucleotides are TGTGCCATCAGTGAGTCCGGGGATGGGGGCCAAGAGACCCAGTACTTC.